This TCR beta chain was identified during a study of blood T cell repertoires in COVID-19. On the study more broadly: The study drew acute and convalescent COVID-19 samples from the United States, Italy and Spain.

In the original workflow: Nucleated cell number was recorded as an estimate derived from reference gene primer amplification. Clones were read by immunoSEQ multiplex PCR, and TCRdb kept only the in-frame ones, dropping some. The D gene and trimming were derived from the DNA, and the V and J assignments and clone size from that table. The table records about 91,000 clones, about 91% of them present only once. The sequenced material came from peripheral blood. This receptor was obtained from a woman in her 70s with acute or convalescent COVID-19.

This CDR3 is CASSPWGGEIVSEAFF. The CDR3 DNA follows: TGTGCCAGTAGTCCTTGGGGAGGGGAGATCGTATCTGAAGCTTTCTTT. J is TRBJ1-1 and V is TRBV19, with D possibly TRBD1 on 5 matching bases. Per the germline V gene, CDR1 is LNHDA and CDR2 is SQIVND (reference sequence). V lost 5 bases to trimming and J lost 6 bases, with 22 bases between them. The CDR3 length is 16 residues.